Each of the 25 T cell receptor beta chains below was sequenced from the same sample in a study of control samples from healthy donors and cancer patients (dated by TCRdb to about 2020). Library generation was performed with the immunoSEQ multiplex PCR assay. The immuneACCESS repertoire file appears here via TCRdb, limited to in-frame rearrangements. These files lack a portion of the clones; in checked studies, under half of the deficit traces to unresolved V genes, and the cause of the others is not known. The sample includes about 44,000 clones, with around 87% observed a single time. About a tenth of the sample rests with the top ten. Sequencing used PBMCs. These receptors were taken from a woman aged 55 to 70 with lung cancer.

The chain recombines TRBV7-3 with TRBJ1-5; TRBD1 might be the D (5 bases). V dropped 4 bases and J dropped 0 bases, with 16 bases sitting between them. The CDR3 runs to 17 residues. Germline loops: CDR1 SGHTA, CDR2 FQGTGA. CDR3 nucleotides: TGTGCCAGCAGCTCACTGGGACTGATTAATAGCAATCAGCCCCAGCATTTT. It yields the protein CASSSLGLINSNQPQHF.

This chain's CDR3 is CASSDARGEQFF. The CDR3 region has the DNA TGTGCCAGCAGTGACGCGCGGGGGGAGCAGTTCTTC. The chain couples TRBV6-4 to TRBJ2-1; 7 nucleotides align to TRBD2. In germline, CDR1 is MRHNA, CDR2 SNTAGT. This CDR3 is built from 12 residues. V lost 2 bases, J lost 10 bases, and 2 bases stayed unmatched.

The chain uses TRBV6-2 or TRBV6-3 and TRBJ2-2; TRBD1 aligns across 8 bases. The V and J ends lost 2 bases and 4 bases, in that order; junction bases with no gene match: 6. CDR1 and CDR2 from the germline V gene are MNHEY and SVGEGT. The CDR3 extends over 16 amino acids. The CDR3 sequence is CASSYGQGRGTGELFF. The CDR3 DNA is TGTGCCAGCAGTTACGGACAGGGTCGTGGCACCGGGGAGCTGTTTTTT.

The chain joins TRBV10-3 to TRBJ2-2; 9 bases line up with TRBD1. The CDR3 sequence is 14 residues long. V was pared by 6 bases and J by 3 bases, with 2 bases of the junction left unmatched. The germline V gene encodes CDR1 ENHRY and CDR2 SYGVKD. The CDR3 spells CAISRDRDTGELFF. In nucleotides, the CDR3 is TGTGCCATCAGCCGGGACAGGGACACCGGGGAGCTGTTTTTT.

This clone was counted a few times. V usage is TRBV4-1 and J usage is TRBJ2-3; D gene ambiguous. The CDR3 totals 14 residues. V lost 2 bases, J lost 2 bases, and 8 bases lay in between. Per the germline V gene, CDR1 is MGHRA and CDR2 is YSYEKL. In DNA, the CDR3 is TGCGCCAGCAGCCAATGGTCAGTCACAGATACGCAGTATTTT. Translation: CASSQWSVTDTQYF.

The chain is built from TRBV7-9 and TRBJ2-7; TRBD2 is a possible D gene (5 bases). The CDR3 has 17 residues. Germline-derived CDR1 and CDR2 are SEHNR and FQNEAQ (reference sequence). V lost 5 bases, J lost 6 bases, and 26 bases lay in between. CDR3 protein: CASSAPQRAARGVEQYF. The CDR3 DNA reads TGTGCCAGCAGCGCCCCCCAGAGGGCCGCCCGGGGTGTCGAGCAGTACTTC. Full variable domain (missing parts from reference TRBV7-9 and TRBJ2-7): DTGVSQNPRHKITKRGQNVTFRCDPISEHNRLYWYRQTLGQGPEFLTYFQNEAQLEKSRLLSDRFSAERPKGSFSTLEIQRTEQGDSAMYLCASSAPQRAARGVEQYFGPGTRLTVT.

This chain connects TRBV3-1 (or the pseudogene TRBV3-2) to TRBJ1-3; D is uncertain. V was pared by 3 bases and J by 0 bases, with 9 bases between. The CDR3 runs to 15 residues. Per the germline V gene, CDR1 is LGHDT and CDR2 is YNNKEL (reference sequence). The CDR3 protein is CASSQVLGSGNTIYF. The CDR3 DNA is TGTGCCAGCAGCCAGGTATTGGGCTCTGGAAACACCATATATTTT.

The rearrangement joins TRBV30 to TRBJ1-5; D gene uncertain. With 0 bases removed from V and 7 bases from J, the gap between germline ends came to 10 bases. CDR3 length equals 13 residues. From germline, CDR1 is GTSNPN and CDR2 SVGIG (reference sequence). The chain's CDR3 is CAWSVGGRQPQHF. The CDR3 nucleotides are TGTGCCTGGAGTGTAGGTGGCAGACAGCCCCAGCATTTT.

This chain links TRBV9 with TRBJ2-2; 9 bases are a match to TRBD2. Trimming cost V 2 bases and J 1 base; bases outside gene matches: 6. The CDR3 loop spans 17 amino acids. Germline V lookup: CDR1 SGDLS, CDR2 YYNGEE. The CDR3 DNA reads TGTGCCAGCAGCGTTATCTCTAGCGGGGTGAACACCGGGGAGCTGTTTTTT. Translated, it gives CASSVISSGVNTGELFF.

CDR3 sequence (DNA): TGTGCCAGCAGATTTATCGGGGCGGCCGGGGAGCTGTTTTTT. Translation gives CASRFIGAAGELFF. J is TRBJ2-2 and V is TRBV7-9; either TRBD1 or TRBD2 may supply D (5 bases each). Germline assignment: CDR1 SEHNR and CDR2 FQNEAQ (reference sequence). Trimming took 6 bases from V and 6 from J, leaving 14 bases between them. This CDR3 is 14 amino acids long.

The CDR3 nucleotides read TGTGCCTGGAGCGGACAGGTTACGGAGACCCAGTACTTC. It codes for CAWSGQVTETQYF. The gene calls are TRBV30 and TRBJ2-5, with 7 bases that match TRBD1. This CDR3 comprises 13 residues. The ends lost 3 bases at V and 5 bases at J; junction bases unmatched: 6. CDR1 is GTSNPN, CDR2 SVGIG, per germline (reference sequence).

This CDR3 is CASSYSWDPGNTIYF. Written as DNA, the CDR3 is TGTGCCAGCAGTTACTCCTGGGACCCTGGAAACACCATATATTTT. The chain has TRBV6-5 and TRBJ1-3, with D tentatively TRBD1 (5 bases). This CDR3 region has 15 residues. CDR1 and CDR2 from the germline V gene are MNHEY and SVGAGI. Trimming pared 0 bases from V and 2 bases from J, leaving 8 bases between.

The chain recombines TRBV14 with TRBJ1-1; D remains ambiguous. CDR1 and CDR2 (germline): SGHDN, FVKESK. CDR3 length: 15 residues. V lost 4 bases and J 3 bases, leaving 15 bases between the germline ends. CDR3 coding DNA: TGTGCCAGCAGCCCCCTTATCGGCAGCTACACTGAAGCTTTCTTT. This encodes CASSPLIGSYTEAFF.

The chain carries TRBV28 and TRBJ1-2; maybe TRBD1 (6 bases). This CDR3 spans 13 amino acids. Germline assignment: CDR1 MDHEN and CDR2 SYDVKM. V lost 2 bases, J lost 5 bases, and 9 bases lay in between. The CDR3 loop is CASSLRDKYGYTF. DNA for the CDR3: TGTGCCAGCAGTTTAAGGGACAAATATGGCTACACCTTC.

CDR3 nucleotides: TGTGCCAGCAGCCCTCCAGCGGGAGGGTATGCAGATACGCAGTATTTT. It yields the protein CASSPPAGGYADTQYF. The chain employs TRBV9 and TRBJ2-3; 10 bases fit TRBD2. The germline gives CDR1 SGDLS, CDR2 YYNGEE. The junction had 9 bases not matched to a gene; V was cut back by 4 bases and J by 4 bases. This CDR3 contains 16 residues.

V and J are TRBV14 and TRBJ1-3; maybe TRBD1 (5 bases). V was shortened by 1 base and J by 5 bases, with 12 bases between the two germline ends. The CDR3 covers 15 residues. Germline V gene data show CDR1 as SGHDN and CDR2 as FVKESK. DNA of the CDR3: TGTGCCAGCAGCCAAGTGAGAGGGGCTAGAAACACCATATATTTT. Residues: CASSQVRGARNTIYF.

The chain links TRBV2 to TRBJ1-2, with D maybe TRBD1 (5 bases). V was pared by 11 bases and J by 10 bases, with 26 bases between. Germline-derived CDR1 and CDR2 are SNHLY and FYNNEI. The CDR3 totals 14 residues. In nucleotides, the CDR3 is TGTGCCGGAGAAGGGTCAGGGCCCTCCCGGGACTACACCTTC. It is translated as CAGEGSGPSRDYTF.

The genes are TRBV6-5 and TRBJ1-2; tentatively, D is TRBD1 (6 bases). Per germline, CDR1 MNHEY and CDR2 SVGAGI. The CDR3 consists of 12 residues. The V gene lost 10 bases and the J gene lost 14 bases, with 23 bases spanning the gap. CDR3 sequence: CATQPRGTSETF. DNA for the CDR3: TGTGCCACCCAACCGAGGGGGACCTCTGAGACCTTC.

The V call is TRBV9, the J call TRBJ2-1, with 8 bases matching TRBD1. Germline assignment: CDR1 SGDLS and CDR2 YYNGEE. V was pared by 0 bases and J by 8 bases, with 4 bases of the junction left unmatched. This CDR3 is 14 amino acids long. CDR3 sequence: CASSVDPGGDEQFF. CDR3 in DNA: TGTGCCAGCAGCGTAGATCCAGGGGGCGATGAGCAGTTCTTC.

The chain couples TRBV24-1 to TRBJ2-5; D unclear. CDR1 KGHDR and CDR2 SFDVKD come from the germline V gene. V dropped 3 bases and J dropped 5 bases, with 12 bases sitting between them. The CDR3 covers 14 residues. The CDR3 spells CATSDADGGETQYF. Here the CDR3 DNA reads TGTGCCACCAGTGATGCCGACGGTGGGGAGACCCAGTACTTC.

There are a few counts of this clone. The chain uses TRBV28 and TRBJ1-1; 8 nucleotides agree with TRBD1. The V gene end was trimmed by 7 bases and the J gene end by 2 bases; junction bases not matched to a gene: 12. CDR1 and CDR2 (germline): MDHEN, SYDVKM. The CDR3 runs 16 residues. CDR3 region: CASTVRWQGANTEAFF. Here the CDR3 DNA reads TGTGCCAGCACCGTAAGGTGGCAGGGGGCAAACACTGAAGCTTTCTTT.

The chain combines TRBV24-1 with TRBJ2-3; 7 nucleotides align to TRBD1. This CDR3 comprises 13 residues. The germline gives CDR1 KGHDR, CDR2 SFDVKD. The junction had 6 bases not matched to a gene; V was cut back by 9 bases and J by 4 bases. The CDR3 spells CATGRDSPDTQYF. CDR3 nucleotides: TGTGCCACCGGCCGGGACAGCCCAGATACGCAGTATTTT.

This rearrangement joins TRBV6-5 to TRBJ2-2, with 7 bases aligning to TRBD2. The CDR3 totals 16 residues. V lost 2 bases, J lost 5 bases, and 8 bases stayed unmatched. Germline V lookup: CDR1 MNHEY, CDR2 SVGAGI. CDR3 DNA: TGTGCCAGCAGTTACCTTTTGACCGGGGGGACCGGGGAGCTGTTTTTT. It yields the protein CASSYLLTGGTGELFF.

The chain is built from TRBV25-1 and TRBJ1-5, with 10 bases fitting TRBD1. Germline-derived CDR1 and CDR2 are MGHDK and SYGVNS. There are 15 residues in the CDR3. V was clipped by 4 bases and J by 3 bases; unmatched bases: 3. Here the CDR3 reads CASSGDRGPNQPQHF. The CDR3 coding sequence is TGTGCCAGCAGTGGGGACAGGGGACCCAATCAGCCCCAGCATTTT.

The rearrangement joins TRBV9 to TRBJ1-2; D might be TRBD1 (6 bases). Germline loops: CDR1 SGDLS, CDR2 YYNGEE. The CDR3 sequence is 15 residues long. The germline V and J ends were trimmed by 0 bases and 10 bases, with 19 bases remaining between them. The CDR3 nucleotides read TGTGCCAGCAGCGTAGTGGGGGCAGGGAATGGGGCCTACACCTTC. Translating it yields CASSVVGAGNGAYTF.